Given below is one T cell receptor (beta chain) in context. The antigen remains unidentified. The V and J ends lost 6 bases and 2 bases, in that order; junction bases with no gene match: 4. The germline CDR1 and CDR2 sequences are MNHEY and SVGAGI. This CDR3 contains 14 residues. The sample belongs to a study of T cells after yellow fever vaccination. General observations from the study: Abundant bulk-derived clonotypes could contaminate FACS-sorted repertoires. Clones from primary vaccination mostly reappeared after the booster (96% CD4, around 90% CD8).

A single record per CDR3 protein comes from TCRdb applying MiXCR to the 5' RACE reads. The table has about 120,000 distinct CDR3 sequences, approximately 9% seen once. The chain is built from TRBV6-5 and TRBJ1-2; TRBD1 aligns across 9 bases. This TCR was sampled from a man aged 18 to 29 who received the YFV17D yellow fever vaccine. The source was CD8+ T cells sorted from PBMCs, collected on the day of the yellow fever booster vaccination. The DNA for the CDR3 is TGTGCCAGCAGGACGGACAGGGGAAACTATGGCTACACCTTC. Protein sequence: CASRTDRGNYGYTF.